This T cell receptor (beta chain) is from a study of T-cell reconstitution after alpha-beta-depleted transplantation in children. This clonotype was detected a few times. What it binds is unknown. Notes on the study in general: Several hundred graft clones that had expanded were reportedly the source of alpha-beta T cells about two months after transplant. Newly made T cells mostly supplied T-cell counts and diversity one year after transplant. The study traced high day-60 TCRbeta diversity in some patients to surviving recipient T cells and thymic progenitors.

Per germline, CDR1 SGHAT and CDR2 FQNNGV. The V segment lost 5 bases and the J segment 4 bases; nucleotides outside the gene matches: 5. The CDR3 has 14 residues. TCRbeta library construction was performed incorporating unique molecular identifiers. TCRdb fed the PCR reads into MiXCR, producing one record per CDR3 protein. The sample has about 980,000 distinct CDR3 sequences; about 31% are singletons. The receptor was isolated from a boy under two years old who had a stem cell transplant for SCID, so the T cells may come from the graft donor. The source material was PBMCs, mostly from graft donor cells, sampled 360 days after TCRalphabeta/CD19-depleted stem cell transplant. The chain recombines TRBV11-2 with TRBJ2-1; 7 nucleotides align to TRBD1. As DNA, the CDR3 is TGTGCCAGCAGCGCTACAGGGGATTACAATGAGCAGTTCTTC. This sequence encodes CASSATGDYNEQFF.